This T cell receptor beta chain comes out of a study of shared T cell receptors in the human thymus. Germline V CDR1 and CDR2: SGDLS, YYNGEE. V lost 3 bases and J lost 0, with 15 bases in between. This CDR3 has 16 residues. Method: immunoSEQ multiplex PCR; TCRdb's copy keeps in-frame clones and lacks some. The sample carries about 540,000 clones, about 84% recorded once. Another study also made use of these data, one on human thymus T cells. That publication notes: Among the donors, all were healthy Finnish infants having corrective surgery for congenital heart defects. Thymic samples were excised during corrective heart operations. Repertoires sampled from thymus and blood appeared biased in V and J gene usage. Related research examined unrelated individuals and reported that their thymic repertoires overlapped highly.

The sample comprised thymocytes. The rearrangement uses TRBV9 and TRBJ1-1; D gene uncertain. The clonotype was recovered from a boy younger than two with a congenital heart defect. As DNA, the CDR3 is TGTGCCAGCAGCGCCCCGATACAGAAAATGAACACTGAAGCTTTCTTT. Its translation: CASSAPIQKMNTEAFF.